This T cell receptor (beta chain) came from a study of T cell repertoires in cytomegalovirus infection. Looking at the study overall: Indications came from public TCR beta signatures; they pointed to CMV infection and to a matching HLA type.

The germline V gene has CDR1 MNHNS and CDR2 SASEGT. This CDR3 comprises 17 residues. V lost 4 bases, J lost 1 base, and 17 bases lay in between. One entry per CDR3 protein, called by TCRdb with MiXCR from the reads. The table includes 700,000 to 850,000 distinct CDR3 sequences, less than 35% detected once. Findings and caveats of the study: The ex vivo response was dominated by HLA-C-restricted CMV-specific TCR beta clonotypes. The cumulative frequency of public TCR beta families distinguished individuals who carried CMV together with the relevant HLA.

This clonotype was seen a handful of times. The antigen remains undetermined. This TCR was sampled from a human donor in good health (CMV status not recorded). Some clones in this sample may be carry-over from other donors' samples. This specimen was cultured CD8+ T cells from PBMCs, taken from culture after CMV antigen stimulation. V is TRBV6-1 and J is TRBJ2-1, with TRBD1 as a possible D gene (7 bases). In nucleotides, the CDR3 is TGTGCCAGCAGTGTATTTCGCCAGGGGGGTTCCTACAATGAGCAGTTCTTC. It codes for CASSVFRQGGSYNEQFF.